The 22 T cell receptor beta chains reported below all come from one sample, sequenced in a study of identical twins. TCRdb independently ran MiXCR on the 5' RACE reads; one entry per CDR3 protein. This table holds fewer than 900,000 distinct CDR3 sequences, 21% found once. These records were also assigned to another study, of T cells expressing NK-cell markers.

Sequenced input: PBMCs. Receptors originate from a woman younger than 35 in good health.

The chain links TRBV5-5 to TRBJ2-1; maybe TRBD2 (5 bases). The V gene's germline CDR1 is SGHKS and CDR2 YYEKEE (reference sequence). V dropped 5 bases and J dropped 9 bases, with 12 bases sitting between them. The length of the CDR3 is 12 residues. The CDR3 region is CASSIARGEQFF. As DNA, the CDR3 is TGTGCCAGCAGTATCGCCCGGGGTGAGCAGTTCTTC.

The V gene is TRBV19, the J gene TRBJ2-6; D possibly uses TRBD1 or TRBD2 (5 bases each). Deletions cut 8 bases from V and 6 bases from J, with 14 bases between. The V gene's germline CDR1 is LNHDA and CDR2 SQIVND (reference sequence). This CDR3 contains 14 residues. The CDR3 DNA follows: TGTGCCAGTGGGACGGTCACGGTGGCCAACGTCCTGACTTTC. Its translation: CASGTVTVANVLTF.

This clonotype was counted between two and nine times. Here the CDR3 DNA reads TGCAGTGCTAGATCGGGTGGAGGACTCGAGCAGTACTTC. Amino acids: CSARSGGGLEQYF. This chain uses TRBV20-1 with TRBJ2-7; TRBD2 might be the D (5 bases). Trimming pared 2 bases from V and 6 bases from J, leaving 14 bases between. The V gene's germline CDR1 is DFQATT and CDR2 SNEGSKA (reference sequence). CDR3 length equals 13 residues.

This clonotype was seen only a few times. The CDR3 nucleotides read TGTGCCAGCAGCCAGGGGGCCCTCTCCTACGAGCAGTACTTC. Its protein product is CASSQGALSYEQYF. This rearrangement joins TRBV12-1 to TRBJ2-7; the D call in the table, TRBD1, was not verified against the DNA. TRBV12-1 is classified as a pseudogene. The CDR3 contains 14 residues.

The V gene is TRBV20-1, the J gene TRBJ1-1; 8 positions agree with TRBD1. The CDR3 length is 14 residues. Looked up from germline, CDR1 is DFQATT and CDR2 is SNEGSKA (reference sequence). The CDR3 bases are TGCAGCGCTGTGCTCGGGACAGGAGGGACTGAAGCTTTCTTT. Protein sequence: CSAVLGTGGTEAFF.

This clonotype has more than one count but fewer than ten. V gene TRBV20-1 combines with J gene TRBJ2-1; 16 nucleotides align to TRBD2. This CDR3 contains 20 residues. Losses at the gene ends were 1 base for V and 4 bases for J; bases not matched to a gene: 13. CDR1 is DFQATT, CDR2 SNEGSKA, per germline (reference sequence). The CDR3 bases are TGCAGTGCTAGAGTTATACCGGGACTAGCGGGAGGGCAGGTATACAATGAGCAGTTCTTC. As protein: CSARVIPGLAGGQVYNEQFF.

Many counts were recorded for this clonotype. The chain couples TRBV15 to TRBJ2-3; 10 nucleotides align to TRBD2. Germline assignment: CDR1 LNHNV and CDR2 YYDKDF (reference sequence). The CDR3 is made up of 16 amino acids. V was clipped by 0 bases and J by 4 bases; unmatched bases: 4. The CDR3 coding sequence is TGTGCCACCAGCAGAGACCAGCGGGGGGGCCCAGATACGCAGTATTTT. Translated: CATSRDQRGGPDTQYF.

The table lists this clonotype with many counts. The rearrangement joins TRBV10-3 to TRBJ2-7; 7 bases are shared with TRBD1. The germline CDR1 and CDR2 sequences are ENHRY and SYGVKD. With 11 bases clipped from V and 6 bases from J, the junction kept 10 bases outside the gene matches. The CDR3 runs 12 residues. This CDR3 is CAASTGSAEQYF. The CDR3, as DNA: TGTGCCGCCTCGACAGGGTCGGCCGAGCAGTACTTC.

The V and J genes are TRBV20-1 and TRBJ2-3; unclear D gene. CDR3 size: 12 residues. V gave up 4 bases and J gave up 4 bases, with 9 bases separating them. CDR1 and CDR2 from the germline V gene are DFQATT and SNEGSKA (reference sequence). In DNA form, the CDR3 reads TGCAGTGCTACGGTAAATTCAGATACGCAGTATTTT. It specifies CSATVNSDTQYF.

This clonotype was observed a handful of times. V gene TRBV7-2 combines with J gene TRBJ2-1, with TRBD2 matching over 7 bases. CDR3 length: 19 residues. Germline V lookup: CDR1 SGHTA, CDR2 FQGNSA. Trimming took 0 bases from V and 1 from J; bases not matched to a gene: 12. The CDR3 region has the DNA TGTGCCAGCAGCTTAGCAGGGGCTAGCGGCGACGATTCCTACAATGAGCAGTTCTTC. Translated, it gives CASSLAGASGDDSYNEQFF.

V and J are TRBV7-8 and TRBJ2-1; D might be TRBD2 (6 bases). CDR1 SGHVS and CDR2 FQNEAQ come from the germline V gene. With 3 bases removed from V and 7 bases from J, the gap between germline ends came to 25 bases. This CDR3 is built from 18 residues. For the CDR3, the DNA is TGTGCCAGCAGCTTCCGGTCCGCTAGCGTTCACCAAGGGAATGAGCAGTTCTTC. Residues: CASSFRSASVHQGNEQFF.

Ten or more counts support this clonotype. The chain joins TRBV20-1 to TRBJ1-6; D is perhaps TRBD1 (5 bases). Per the germline V gene, CDR1 is DFQATT and CDR2 is SNEGSKA (reference sequence). V was cut by 2 bases and J by 4 bases, with 12 bases left in between. This CDR3 has 15 amino acids. The CDR3 protein is CSARLKGRYNSPLHF. CDR3 sequence (DNA): TGCAGTGCTAGATTAAAGGGACGGTATAATTCACCCCTCCACTTT.

This rearrangement joins TRBV4-3 to TRBJ2-2; possible D gene TRBD1, 5 bases. The CDR3 has 16 residues. Germline lookup yields CDR1 LGHNA and CDR2 YSLEER. The V end lost 4 bases, the J end lost 0 bases, and 12 bases lay between the germline ends. DNA for the CDR3: TGCGCCAGCAGCCCCGCCAGGGCCTCGAACACCGGGGAGCTGTTTTTT. This encodes CASSPARASNTGELFF.

Only a few counts were recorded for this clonotype. The rearrangement links TRBV6-5 to TRBJ1-1, with 10 bases identical to TRBD1. Trimming at V came to 0 bases and at J to 10 bases, leaving 2 bases not matched to a gene. The CDR3 sequence is 13 residues long. The germline V gene encodes CDR1 MNHEY and CDR2 SVGAGI. CDR3: CASSYSDRGGAFF. The CDR3 DNA follows: TGTGCCAGCAGTTACTCGGACAGGGGGGGAGCTTTCTTT.

This clonotype was counted only a few times. The chain links TRBV20-1 to TRBJ2-5, with D hard to call. Germline V lookup: CDR1 DFQATT, CDR2 SNEGSKA (reference sequence). The germline V and J ends were trimmed by 3 bases and 3 bases, with 8 bases remaining between them. The CDR3 totals 12 residues. The CDR3 coding sequence is TGCAGTGCTAGTAACGTGGAAGAGACCCAGTACTTC. Residues: CSASNVEETQYF.

In its sample, this clonotype was seen a few times. The rearrangement joins TRBV3-1 to TRBJ2-7; D is possibly TRBD1 or TRBD2 (5 bases each). The germline V gene encodes CDR1 LGHDT and CDR2 YNNKEL (reference sequence). The germline V and J ends were trimmed by 4 bases and 6 bases, with 10 bases remaining between them. CDR3 length: 12 amino acids. In DNA form, the CDR3 reads TGTGCCAGCAGCCCGGGACCTCGCGAGCAGTACTTC. Translation gives CASSPGPREQYF.

The chain links TRBV30 to TRBJ2-1; 7 bases are shared with TRBD2. Germline CDR1 and CDR2: GTSNPN and SVGIG (reference sequence). Germline trimming cut 0 bases from V and 8 bases from J; bases unmatched to any gene: 10. This CDR3 region has 15 residues. CDR3 residues: CAWSVGGLGVDEQFF. The DNA for the CDR3 is TGTGCCTGGAGTGTAGGTGGACTAGGGGTCGATGAGCAGTTCTTC.

This clonotype occurred a few times. This chain links TRBV6-1 with TRBJ2-1, with 9 bases that match TRBD1. The germline CDR1 and CDR2 sequences are MNHNS and SASEGT. V was pared by 7 bases and J by 11 bases, with 12 bases of the junction left unmatched. The CDR3 runs 14 residues. CDR3 coding DNA: TGTGCCAGCATTCCGGGACAGGGTCTTAGGAAGCAGTTCTTC. It translates to CASIPGQGLRKQFF.

This sequence joins TRBV20-1 and TRBJ2-5; 8 bases fit TRBD2. The CDR3 extends over 15 amino acids. V lost 4 bases and J lost 1; bases outside the gene matches: 8. From germline, CDR1 is DFQATT and CDR2 SNEGSKA (reference sequence). For the CDR3, the DNA is TGCAGTGCTAAGAGCGTCGGGGGGGGCCAAGAGACCCAGTACTTC. It codes for CSAKSVGGGQETQYF.

This clonotype was counted a few times. This chain links TRBV20-1 with TRBJ2-7, with D possibly being TRBD1 (6 bases). Trimming removed 3 bases from V and 1 base from J, with 16 bases in between. The CDR3 is made up of 15 amino acids. The germline gives CDR1 DFQATT, CDR2 SNEGSKA (reference sequence). Written as DNA, the CDR3 is TGCAGTGCTAGTCCCACGACAGGCGGATCCTACGAGCAGTACTTC. It encodes CSASPTTGGSYEQYF.

This clonotype was seen ten or more times. The chain carries TRBV5-1 and TRBJ2-1; D unresolved. The CDR3 runs 13 residues. Trimming shortened V by 7 bases and J by 5 bases, and 13 bases separated the two germline ends. Germline V lookup: CDR1 SGHRS, CDR2 YFSETQ. The CDR3: CASGLLGNNEQFF. In nucleotides, the CDR3 is TGCGCCAGCGGGTTGCTGGGGAACAATGAGCAGTTCTTC.

This clonotype showed up just a few times. V is TRBV6-5 and J is TRBJ1-1, with TRBD1 as a possible D gene (5 bases). The CDR3 runs 14 residues. The germline gives CDR1 MNHEY, CDR2 SVGAGI. Trimming took 5 bases from V and 4 from J, leaving 14 bases between them. The CDR3 DNA is TGTGCCAGCAGTCCCTCGGGGACGGGCACTGAAGCTTTCTTT. Translated, it gives CASSPSGTGTEAFF.